Described below is a single T cell receptor (beta chain) sequence and its context. Produced via immunoSEQ multiplex PCR; TCRdb's table is partial and in-frame only. The sample contains 70,000 to 95,000 clones, around 94% of which appear only once. Trimming at V came to 5 bases and at J to 6 bases, leaving 9 bases not matched to a gene. The germline V gene encodes CDR1 LNHDA and CDR2 SQIVND (reference sequence). This CDR3 contains 14 residues. This entry comes from a study of technical replicates of blood from several donors. The gene calls are TRBV19 and TRBJ1-2, with 7 bases matching TRBD1. The sequencing sample was made of T cells isolated from PBMCs. The receptor was isolated from a human donor in good health. DNA of the CDR3: TGTGCCAGTAGTCCAAGGGGGCTGGATCATGGCTACACCTTC. Translating it yields CASSPRGLDHGYTF.